A selection of T cell receptor beta chains follows, all from one sample in a study of technical replicates of blood from several donors. The assay was immunoSEQ multiplex PCR, and TCRdb's table has in-frame clones only and misses some. The data show fewer than 15,000 clones, nearly 80% seen once. The sequenced sample was PBMCs. Receptors were obtained from a human donor in good health. Both conserved end residues are part of each CDR3. A D gene is named only where the DNA matches it firmly. Size is omitted from some rows. Given values are once, few, many or a class for expanded clones.

D gene | J gene | V gene | clone size | CDR3 DNA | CDR3 protein
TRBD2 | TRBJ2-1 | TRBV27 | once | TGTGCCAGTAGTCCGGGACTAGCGACCCCGGGCCATGAGCAGTTCTTC | CASSPGLATPGHEQFF
TRBD2 | TRBJ2-7 | TRBV19 | . | TGTGCCAGTAGTATTAAAAGCGGGAGAGCCTCCTACGAGCAGTACTTC | CASSIKSGRASYEQYF
TRBD1 | TRBJ2-7 | TRBV18 | . | TGTGCCAGCTCACCACCGACAGGGGAGAACTCCTACGAGCAGTACTTC | CASSPPTGENSYEQYF
. | TRBJ2-7 | TRBV19 | . | TGTGCCAGTACCCCCCGGGGGGCAGGTAGCTACGAGCAGTACTTC | CASTPRGAGSYEQYF
. | TRBJ2-7 | TRBV7-9 | . | TGTGCCAGCAGCTTACTTAGCGGACCCTACGAGCAGTACTTC | CASSLLSGPYEQYF
. | TRBJ1-1 | TRBV30 | few | TGTGCCTGGAGTGTACAGAAGAACACTGAAGCTTTCTTT | CAWSVQKNTEAFF
. | TRBJ2-7 | TRBV5-1 | . | TGCGCCAGCAGCTTGGAGAGCCCCTTGTACGAGCAGTACTTC | CASSLESPLYEQYF
TRBD2 | TRBJ2-7 | TRBV10-1 | . | TGCGCCAGCAGTGAGGGTAGCGGGAGCTACGAGCAGTACTTC | CASSEGSGSYEQYF
. | TRBJ2-2 | TRBV5-1 | . | TGCGCCAGCAGCTTGGTAGCGGCTAACACCGGGGAGCTGTTTTTT | CASSLVAANTGELFF
TRBD2 | TRBJ2-7 | TRBV7-9 | few | TGTGCCAGCAGCTTAACACCGGGACTAGCGAAATACGAGCAGTACTTC | CASSLTPGLAKYEQYF
. | TRBJ2-7 | TRBV10-2 | . | TGCGCCATACAGGACGGATTTACCTACGAGCAGTACTTC | CAIQDGFTYEQYF
. | TRBJ1-4 | TRBV2 | once | TGTGCCAGCAGTGAAGTTGGAGGGGAACTGTTTTTT | CASSEVGGELFF